This T cell receptor (beta chain) was obtained from a study of CD4+ T cells in melanoma. Regarding the study as a whole: A reported correlation linked neoantigen-specific CD4+ T cells to CD8+, macrophage and B cell function.

Germline CDR1 reads LGHNA; CDR2 reads YNFKEQ. V was clipped by 7 bases and J by 8 bases; unmatched bases: 16. The CDR3 loop spans 16 amino acids. About this clone itself: Its antigen is unidentified.

Profiling relied on immunoSEQ multiplex PCR, and the TCRdb table lists in-frame clones only, not all of them. The sample carries some 150,000 clones, about nine tenths recorded once. This receptor was taken from a human donor with melanoma. The chain recombines TRBV4-2 with TRBJ1-4; 7 bases match TRBD1. CDR3 residues: CASTRNRGSQQEKLFF. The CDR3 DNA reads TGTGCCAGCACCCGGAACAGGGGCAGTCAGCAGGAAAAACTGTTTTTT.